Presented here are 19 T cell receptor beta chains from one specimen sequenced in a study of PD-L1 blockade in urothelial cancer. Profiled with immunoSEQ multiplex PCR; TCRdb holds only in-frame clones, not every one. The sample lists 70,000 or so clones, 80% to 85% occurring once. The sample consisted of PBMCs, taken around atezolizumab (anti-PD-L1) treatment. The receptors derive from a man aged 65-85 years with urothelial cancer.

The V gene is TRBV28, the J gene TRBJ2-3, with TRBD1 identical over 9 bases. J lost 4 bases, V lost 3 bases, and 5 bases had no gene match. The CDR3 spans 15 residues. Per the germline V gene, CDR1 is MDHEN and CDR2 is SYDVKM. The CDR3 DNA follows: TGTGCCAGCAGTTTGGAGACAGGGGGTTCAGATACGCAGTATTTT. This codes for CASSLETGGSDTQYF.

The table lists this clone with a count of one. V gene TRBV29-1 combines with J gene TRBJ2-3, with TRBD2 matching 16 bases. Per the germline V gene, CDR1 is SQVTM and CDR2 is ANQGSEA. The CDR3 sequence is 17 residues long. V lost 4 bases, J lost 1 base, and 5 bases stayed unmatched. The CDR3 loop is CSVAGTSGRGGTDTQYF. The CDR3 DNA reads as TGCAGCGTTGCCGGGACTAGCGGGAGGGGGGGCACAGATACGCAGTATTTT.

This clone was seen only a few times. CDR3 nucleotides: TGTGCCCTCGGCCAGGGACTAGCGAACACCGGGGAGCTGTTTTTT. Protein: CALGQGLANTGELFF. This chain joins TRBV28 and TRBJ2-2; 8 bases agree with TRBD2. V was clipped by 11 bases and J by 0 bases; unmatched bases: 8. Germline V gene data show CDR1 as MDHEN and CDR2 as SYDVKM. The CDR3 runs 15 residues. Using reference TRBV28 and TRBJ2-2 for the parts outside the CDR3, the full variable domain is DVKVTQSSRYLVKRTGEKVFLECVQDMDHENMFWYRQDPGLGLRLIYFSYDVKMKEKGDIPEGYSVSREKKERFSLILESASTNQTSMYLCALGQGLANTGELFFGEGSRLTVL.

The chain is built from TRBV6-6 and TRBJ1-4, with 8 bases that match TRBD1. The CDR3 runs to 15 residues. The V and J ends lost 2 bases and 8 bases, in that order; junction bases with no gene match: 7. Per germline, CDR1 MNHNY and CDR2 SVGAGI (reference sequence). CDR3 loop: CASSYATGGWEKLFF. CDR3 sequence (DNA): TGTGCCAGCAGTTACGCAACAGGGGGTTGGGAAAAACTGTTTTTT.

The chain links TRBV9 to TRBJ2-5; 13 bases map to TRBD2. V gave up 3 bases and J gave up 5 bases; unmatched junction bases: 4. The length of the CDR3 is 15 residues. Germline V gene sequence: CDR1 SGDLS, CDR2 YYNGEE. This CDR3 reads CASSEPLAGGETQYF. The CDR3 DNA is TGTGCCAGCAGCGAACCACTAGCGGGGGGGGAGACCCAGTACTTC.

This clone came up a few times. The chain uses TRBV30 and TRBJ1-1; D gene ambiguous. Trimming removed 7 bases at V and 2 bases at J, with 11 bases between. Per the germline V gene, CDR1 is GTSNPN and CDR2 is SVGIG (reference sequence). The CDR3 sequence is 12 residues long. The CDR3 DNA sequence: TGTGCCTCCGCTCGGGGAAACACTGAAGCTTTCTTT. It translates to CASARGNTEAFF.

This clone has only one observation. Distinct nucleotide sequences in the sample also encode this CDR3. V and J are TRBV6-6 and TRBJ1-2, with D maybe TRBD1 (5 bases). The CDR3 covers 13 residues. Germline V gene sequence: CDR1 MNHNY, CDR2 SVGAGI (reference sequence). The germline V and J ends were trimmed by 2 bases and 4 bases, with 8 bases remaining between them. CDR3 coding DNA: TGTGCCAGCAGTTACGGGAGGGGCTATGGCTACACCTTC. Encoded protein: CASSYGRGYGYTF.

The V call is TRBV9, the J call TRBJ2-3; the match to TRBD2 covers 7 bases. V trimming: 0 bases; J trimming: 2 bases; junction bases outside the gene matches: 3. The length of the CDR3 is 15 residues. The germline gives CDR1 SGDLS, CDR2 YYNGEE. The CDR3, as DNA: TGTGCCAGCAGCGTAGCTAGCGGAAACACAGATACGCAGTATTTT. Protein sequence: CASSVASGNTDTQYF. The full variable domain, with the rest looked up from reference TRBV9 and TRBJ2-3, is DSGVTQTPKHLITATGQRVTLRCSPRSGDLSVYWYQQSLDQGLQFLIQYYNGEERAKGNILERFSAQQFPDLHSELNLSSLELGDSALYFCASSVASGNTDTQYFGPGTRLTVL.

V is TRBV2 and J is TRBJ2-5; the match to TRBD2 covers 7 bases. The CDR3 has 15 residues. The junction had 8 bases not matched to a gene; V was cut back by 2 bases and J by 5 bases. Germline CDR1 is SNHLY and CDR2 is FYNNEI. The CDR3 coding sequence is TGTGCCAGCAGTGAAATAGGACTAGTTCCGGAGACCCAGTACTTC. The encoded protein is CASSEIGLVPETQYF.

This chain connects TRBV4-1 to TRBJ2-7; TRBD1 matches 10 bases. The CDR3 loop spans 17 amino acids. Trimming at V came to 4 bases and at J to 0 bases, leaving 9 bases not matched to a gene. Germline V gene lookup returns CDR1 MGHRA and CDR2 YSYEKL. CDR3: CASSREGQGSPSYEQYF. CDR3 DNA sequence: TGCGCCAGCAGCCGAGAGGGACAGGGGTCCCCCTCCTACGAGCAGTACTTC.

This rearrangement joins TRBV27 to TRBJ2-7, with 9 bases lining up with TRBD1. CDR3 length equals 16 residues. The germline CDR1 and CDR2 sequences are MNHEY and SMNVEV (reference sequence). V was pared by 8 bases and J by 4 bases, with 15 bases of the junction left unmatched. CDR3 nucleotide sequence: TGTGCCAGCCGTAGAACTCCGGGACAGGGACCTTACGAGCAGTACTTC. Protein sequence: CASRRTPGQGPYEQYF.

V is TRBV19 and J is TRBJ2-7; possible D gene TRBD2, 5 bases. This CDR3 has 11 residues. V lost 4 bases and J lost 6, with 7 bases in between. CDR1 and CDR2 (germline): LNHDA, SQIVND (reference sequence). This chain's CDR3 is CASSTGLEQYF. Written as DNA, the CDR3 is TGTGCCAGTAGTACCGGACTCGAGCAGTACTTC.

The chain has TRBV6-6 and TRBJ2-2; D is uncertain. Germline lookup yields CDR1 MNHNY and CDR2 SVGAGI (reference sequence). V dropped 5 bases and J dropped 7 bases, with 11 bases sitting between them. The CDR3 spans 13 residues. CDR3 DNA sequence: TGTGCCAGCAGTCCATGGCTCCGCGGGGAGCTGTTTTTT. This gives the protein CASSPWLRGELFF.

The J gene is TRBJ2-1, the V gene TRBV18, with 9 bases that match TRBD1. The CDR3 has 15 residues. CDR1 is KGHSH, CDR2 LQKENI, per germline. J gave up 6 bases and V 4 bases, and 7 bases lay outside the gene matches. CDR3 DNA sequence: TGTGCCAGCTCACGGGTCACAGGGGGCCTCAATGAGCAGTTCTTC. It encodes CASSRVTGGLNEQFF.

The chain has TRBV14 and TRBJ2-3; D perhaps matches TRBD1 (5 bases). CDR1 is SGHDN and CDR2 is FVKESK in the germline V gene. The CDR3 contains 16 residues. V was cut by 3 bases and J by 4 bases, with 17 bases left in between. The CDR3 DNA follows: TGTGCCAGCAGCCACCCCGGCAGGGTTCAGGCAGATACGCAGTATTTT. The encoded protein is CASSHPGRVQADTQYF.

This sequence joins TRBV5-1 and TRBJ2-5, with 8 bases matching TRBD1. This CDR3 comprises 14 residues. Germline V lookup: CDR1 SGHRS, CDR2 YFSETQ. V lost 2 bases, J lost 4 bases, and 4 bases stayed unmatched. The CDR3 sequence is CASSFGQGRETQYF. DNA of the CDR3: TGCGCCAGCAGCTTCGGACAGGGTCGAGAGACCCAGTACTTC.

The chain employs TRBV5-1 and TRBJ2-7, with D possibly TRBD1 on 6 matching bases. In germline, CDR1 is SGHRS, CDR2 YFSETQ. The CDR3 extends over 17 amino acids. V gave up 1 base and J gave up 3 bases, with 20 bases separating them. Here the CDR3 reads CASSLTGRGRHDYEQYF. CDR3 DNA: TGCGCCAGCAGCTTGACGGGCAGGGGACGCCACGACTACGAGCAGTACTTC.

This clone has only one observation. The chain has TRBV29-1 and TRBJ2-7; D possibly corresponds to TRBD1 (5 bases). V lost 6 bases and J 3 bases, leaving 12 bases between the germline ends. The CDR3 is made up of 12 amino acids. Germline CDR1 is SQVTM and CDR2 is ANQGSEA. The CDR3 region is CSVGIGVYEQYF. The CDR3, as DNA: TGCAGCGTAGGGATAGGGGTCTACGAGCAGTACTTC.

This chain connects TRBV7-8 to TRBJ1-2, with D possibly matching TRBD1 (5 bases). Germline V gene lookup returns CDR1 SGHVS and CDR2 FQNEAQ. This CDR3 contains 13 residues. The V gene lost 5 bases and the J gene lost 8 bases, with 15 bases spanning the gap. In DNA, the CDR3 is TGTGCCAGCAGCCCATCCGGGGGTGAGGGCTACACCTTC. As protein: CASSPSGGEGYTF. Full variable domain (outside the CDR3, taken from reference TRBV7-8 and TRBJ1-2): GAGVSQSPRYKVAKRGQDVALRCDPISGHVSLFWYQQALGQGPEFLTYFQNEAQLDKSGLPSDRFFAERPEGSVSTLKIQRTQQEDSAVYLCASSPSGGEGYTFGSGTRLTVV.